One and the same sample provided the 30 T cell receptor beta chains below, sequenced in a study of shared clonotypes between healthy human individuals. Here immunoSEQ multiplex PCR was the method, and the copy in TCRdb shows in-frame clones only, minus some. The sample yields about 380,000 clones, just over 95% seen once. The sequencing input was memory CD8+ T cells sorted from blood. As to subset: CD45RO+ cells pooled with CCR7-negative TemRA cells. The receptors here all came from a man aged 25 to 45 in good health.

This clone was seen once. The chain combines TRBV30 with TRBJ2-7, with D maybe TRBD2 (5 bases). Trimming pared 0 bases from V and 6 bases from J, leaving 6 bases between. Germline CDR1 GTSNPN, CDR2 SVGIG (reference sequence). The CDR3 is 11 residues long. The CDR3 here is CAWSVGIEQYF. The DNA of the CDR3 is TGTGCCTGGAGTGTCGGGATCGAGCAGTACTTC.

V gene TRBV7-9 combines with J gene TRBJ2-1; weak D call: TRBD2 (6 bases). Germline CDR1 and CDR2: SEHNR and FQNEAQ (reference sequence). The CDR3 runs 17 residues. The V end lost 1 base, the J end lost 3 bases, and 16 bases lay between the germline ends. In DNA, the CDR3 is TGTGCCAGCAGCTTAGAGGGCCGCGGGAAGCACTACAATGAGCAGTTCTTC. Translating it yields CASSLEGRGKHYNEQFF.

This chain uses TRBV10-2 with TRBJ2-1; 9 positions match TRBD1. J gave up 7 bases and V 6 bases, and 13 bases lay outside the gene matches. The CDR3 has 16 amino acids. CDR1 WSHSY and CDR2 SAAADI come from the germline V gene. The CDR3 coding sequence is TGCGCCAGCAGAGCCGCCGGGACAGGGCCCGCAAATGAGCAGTTCTTC. Its protein is CASRAAGTGPANEQFF.

V gene TRBV28 combines with J gene TRBJ2-7; the D gene is possibly TRBD1 (6 bases). The CDR3 is made up of 14 amino acids. Trimming cost V 3 bases and J 4 bases, with 13 bases left between them. Germline V gene data show CDR1 as MDHEN and CDR2 as SYDVKM. The CDR3 DNA is TGTGCCAGCAGTTTTTTCAGGGGTACTTACGAGCAGTACTTC. It is translated as CASSFFRGTYEQYF.

The J gene is TRBJ2-7, the V gene TRBV30; D is unclear. CDR1 and CDR2 from the germline V gene are GTSNPN and SVGIG (reference sequence). V was clipped by 4 bases and J by 3 bases, with 10 bases between them. The CDR3 length is 12 residues. In DNA form, the CDR3 reads TGTGCCTGGAACGGGCCCCTCTACGAGCAGTACTTC. Its translation is CAWNGPLYEQYF.

CDR3 amino acids: CASSFVAEQYF. Written as DNA, the CDR3 is TGTGCCAGCAGTTTTGTCGCCGAGCAGTACTTC. This chain connects TRBV28 to TRBJ2-7, with D unresolved. V was shortened by 3 bases and J by 6 bases, with 6 bases between the two germline ends. Germline V gene sequence: CDR1 MDHEN, CDR2 SYDVKM. The CDR3 covers 11 residues.

With respect to this clone: Other nucleotide sequences in the sample specify the same CDR3. The V and J genes are TRBV19 and TRBJ2-7; 11 nucleotides match TRBD1. Trimming at V came to 3 bases and at J to 3 bases, leaving 1 base not matched to a gene. Germline-derived CDR1 and CDR2 are LNHDA and SQIVND (reference sequence). The CDR3 is made up of 14 amino acids. In DNA, the CDR3 is TGTGCCAGTAGTATCGGGACAGGGGGCTACGAGCAGTACTTC. It is translated as CASSIGTGGYEQYF.

The chain is built from TRBV27 and TRBJ2-2; 12 positions agree with TRBD2. The V gene end was trimmed by 4 bases and the J gene end by 4 bases; junction bases not matched to a gene: 10. This CDR3 is built from 18 residues. Per the germline V gene, CDR1 is MNHEY and CDR2 is SMNVEV (reference sequence). CDR3 sequence (DNA): TGTGCCAGCAGTTCGGCGGCGACTAGCGGGAGCGTCACCGGGGAGCTGTTTTTT. This gives the protein CASSSAATSGSVTGELFF.

The chain recombines TRBV10-3 with TRBJ1-5, with no clear D. The CDR3 has 14 residues. CDR1 ENHRY and CDR2 SYGVKD come from the germline V gene. Between the trimmed V and J ends, which lost 2 bases and 0 bases, there was a span of 5 bases. The CDR3 DNA reads TGTGCCATCAGTGAGGGGTATAGCAATCAGCCCCAGCATTTT. This gives the protein CAISEGYSNQPQHF.

The chain employs TRBV5-1 and TRBJ2-1; 15 bases fit TRBD2. The J segment lost 6 bases and the V segment lost 3 bases, leaving 1 base of the junction unmatched. This CDR3 spans 15 amino acids. The germline CDR1 and CDR2 sequences are SGHRS and YFSETQ. CDR3 coding DNA: TGCGCCAGCAGCTGGACTAGCGGGAGGGCCAATGAGCAGTTCTTC. This codes for CASSWTSGRANEQFF. Looking up the rest from reference TRBV5-1 and TRBJ2-1 gives the full variable domain: KAGVTQTPRYLIKTRGQQVTLSCSPISGHRSVSWYQQTPGQGLQFLFEYFSETQRNKGNFPGRFSGRQFSNSRSEMNVSTLELGDSALYLCASSWTSGRANEQFFGPGTRLTVL.

V is TRBV11-2 and J is TRBJ2-5, with TRBD1 matching over 7 bases. Unmatched junction bases numbered 7, after V lost 0 bases and J lost 0 bases. The V gene's germline CDR1 is SGHAT and CDR2 FQNNGV. The CDR3 loop spans 17 amino acids. CDR3 residues: CASSLEPGTAYQETQYF. DNA of the CDR3: TGTGCCAGCAGCTTAGAGCCCGGGACAGCGTACCAAGAGACCCAGTACTTC. Based on the CDR3 plus reference TRBV11-2 and TRBJ2-5, the full variable domain is EAGVAQSPRYKIIEKRQSVAFWCNPISGHATLYWYQQILGQGPKLLIQFQNNGVVDDSQLPKDRFSAERLKGVDSTLKIQPAKLEDSAVYLCASSLEPGTAYQETQYFGPGTRLLVL.

V and J are TRBV10-3 and TRBJ2-1, with a tentative D call TRBD2 (6 bases). Between the trimmed V and J ends, which lost 5 bases and 4 bases, there was a span of 15 bases. In germline, CDR1 is ENHRY, CDR2 SYGVKD. The CDR3 runs 15 residues. This CDR3 is CAISTTRGPYNEQFF. CDR3 DNA: TGTGCCATCAGTACGACTAGAGGGCCTTACAATGAGCAGTTCTTC.

This rearrangement joins TRBV4-1 to TRBJ2-7, with D possibly TRBD1 on 5 matching bases. The CDR3 spans 15 residues. Per germline, CDR1 MGHRA and CDR2 YSYEKL. Trimming took off 4 bases at V and 2 bases at J, with 15 bases between the two ends. Here the CDR3 DNA reads TGCGCCAGCAGCCCCCCGGGCCAGGGAACCTACGAGCAGTACTTC. Translating it yields CASSPPGQGTYEQYF.

The chain is built from TRBV19 and TRBJ2-5; 11 nucleotides line up with TRBD2. Trimming took 5 bases from V and 4 from J; bases not matched to a gene: 3. The CDR3 contains 14 residues. The V gene's germline CDR1 is LNHDA and CDR2 SQIVND (reference sequence). The chain's CDR3 is CASSAGTSGETQYF. The CDR3 coding sequence is TGTGCCAGTAGTGCCGGGACTAGCGGAGAGACCCAGTACTTC. The whole variable domain, remainder taken from reference TRBV19 and TRBJ2-5, is DGGITQSPKYLFRKEGQNVTLSCEQNLNHDAMYWYRQDPGQGLRLIYYSQIVNDFQKGDIAEGYSVSREKKESFPLTVTSAQKNPTAFYLCASSAGTSGETQYFGPGTRLLVL.

The chain joins TRBV4-1 to TRBJ2-5; 10 bases are shared with TRBD2. The germline gives CDR1 MGHRA, CDR2 YSYEKL. Germline trimming cut 1 base from V and 5 bases from J; bases unmatched to any gene: 7. This CDR3 is built from 16 residues. CDR3 protein: CASSQGIAGGSETQYF. Here the CDR3 DNA reads TGCGCCAGCAGCCAAGGGATAGCGGGAGGCTCGGAGACCCAGTACTTC.

The chain carries TRBV28 and TRBJ2-3; D is ambiguous. The CDR3 extends over 12 amino acids. CDR1 and CDR2 from the germline V gene are MDHEN and SYDVKM. The germline V and J ends were trimmed by 6 bases and 6 bases, with 10 bases remaining between them. CDR3 DNA: TGTGCCAGCAGGACTCCACTGGATACGCAGTATTTT. Translation: CASRTPLDTQYF.

The chain has TRBV6-6 and TRBJ2-7; possible D gene TRBD2, 6 bases. Germline V CDR1 and CDR2: MNHNY, SVGAGI (reference sequence). The V gene lost 2 bases and the J gene lost 2 bases, with 13 bases spanning the gap. The CDR3 length is 15 residues. The CDR3 DNA sequence: TGTGCCAGCAGTTACGGCGGGACTGACCCCTACGAGCAGTACTTC. This gives the protein CASSYGGTDPYEQYF.

The V gene is TRBV4-2, the J gene TRBJ2-3; D remains unclear. The CDR3 extends over 16 amino acids. Germline V gene data show CDR1 as LGHNA and CDR2 as YNFKEQ. V gave up 4 bases and J gave up 2 bases, with 16 bases separating them. CDR3 residues: CASSPGLSPFTDTQYF. The CDR3 nucleotides read TGTGCCAGCAGCCCCGGGCTGTCCCCCTTCACAGATACGCAGTATTTT.

This clone was detected once. The rearrangement joins TRBV7-5 to TRBJ2-2; TRBD2 is the table's D call, not checked against the DNA. TRBV7-5 is a pseudogene. The CDR3 totals 16 residues. The CDR3 is CARDPGGLEATGELFF. The DNA of the CDR3 is TGTGCCAGAGACCCCGGGGGACTAGAGGCCACCGGGGAGCTGTTTTTT.

The CDR3 nucleotides read TGCAGCGTTGGGGGGGTGGGACAGACGAACACTGAAGCTTTCTTT. Protein product: CSVGGVGQTNTEAFF. This sequence joins TRBV29-1 and TRBJ1-1, with 7 bases that match TRBD1. V was clipped by 4 bases and J by 1 base; unmatched bases: 9. The CDR3 is made up of 15 amino acids. Germline V gene data show CDR1 as SQVTM and CDR2 as ANQGSEA.

The sample holds one count of this clone. The gene calls are TRBV6-6 and TRBJ2-1, with 12 bases fitting TRBD2. The CDR3 loop spans 16 amino acids. The V segment lost 2 bases and the J segment 5 bases; nucleotides outside the gene matches: 4. The germline V gene encodes CDR1 MNHNY and CDR2 SVGAGI (reference sequence). CDR3 coding DNA: TGTGCCAGCAGTTACGACCGGACTAGCGGGGACAATGAGCAGTTCTTC. Translation: CASSYDRTSGDNEQFF.

The chain recombines TRBV6-4 with TRBJ2-1; 10 nucleotides agree with TRBD2. This CDR3 has 15 amino acids. Unmatched junction bases numbered 8, after V lost 7 bases and J lost 5 bases. Germline V gives CDR1 MRHNA, CDR2 SNTAGT. The CDR3 nucleotides read TGTGCCAGCAAGGCGACCGGGACTAGCGACAATGAGCAGTTCTTC. Encoded protein: CASKATGTSDNEQFF.

The chain has TRBV25-1 and TRBJ2-4, with D perhaps matching TRBD2 (6 bases). V shed 3 bases and J shed 4 bases, with 13 bases lying between them. This CDR3 comprises 15 residues. Germline assignment: CDR1 MGHDK and CDR2 SYGVNS. The DNA for the CDR3 is TGTGCCAGCAGTGAGACCCTTAGCGGTAAAAACATTCAGTACTTC. Translating gives CASSETLSGKNIQYF.

As to this clone: The junction and the germline gene differ at one end; a read error may be behind it. V is TRBV6-6 and J is TRBJ2-2, with 7 bases identical to TRBD1. CDR3 length: 14 residues. Germline-derived CDR1 and CDR2 are MNHNY and SVGAGI (reference sequence). This CDR3 is CASGYRQGEGELFF. The CDR3 DNA sequence: TGTGCCAGCGGTTACCGACAGGGTGAGGGGGAGCTGTTTTTT.

The chain couples TRBV29-1 to TRBJ2-7; the match to TRBD1 covers 7 bases. The CDR3 sequence is 13 residues long. J gave up 3 bases and V 6 bases, and 8 bases lay outside the gene matches. The germline V gene encodes CDR1 SQVTM and CDR2 ANQGSEA. Written as DNA, the CDR3 is TGCAGCGTGGGAAACAGGGGCAACTACGAGCAGTACTTC. Amino acid sequence: CSVGNRGNYEQYF.

The rearrangement uses TRBV4-1 and TRBJ2-1; 7 bases agree with TRBD1. CDR1 MGHRA and CDR2 YSYEKL come from the germline V gene. The junction had 3 bases not matched to a gene; V was cut back by 4 bases and J by 0 bases. The CDR3 length is 15 residues. The CDR3 DNA reads TGCGCCAGCAGCCCCGGGGACAGCTCCTACAATGAGCAGTTCTTC. Its protein product is CASSPGDSSYNEQFF.

V gene TRBV4-1 combines with J gene TRBJ1-1; possibly TRBD1 for D (5 bases). Germline V gene data show CDR1 as MGHRA and CDR2 as YSYEKL. This CDR3 comprises 16 residues. V was trimmed by 1 base and J by 10 bases, leaving 22 bases between them. The CDR3 sequence: CASSQGVDRLRTGAFF. The CDR3 region has the DNA TGCGCCAGCAGCCAAGGGGTTGACAGACTCCGCACCGGAGCTTTCTTT.

The J gene is TRBJ2-3, the V gene TRBV2, with a possible D match to TRBD1 (5 bases). Trimming took 6 bases from V and 1 from J, leaving 11 bases between them. The CDR3 sequence is 14 residues long. Germline values: CDR1 SNHLY, CDR2 FYNNEI. CDR3 bases: TGTGCCAGCAGGGACACCCAAGGCACAGATACGCAGTATTTT. Protein sequence: CASRDTQGTDTQYF.

This chain connects TRBV27 to TRBJ2-6; D call uncertain. V was clipped by 5 bases and J by 2 bases, with 13 bases between them. CDR3 size: 16 residues. From germline, CDR1 is MNHEY and CDR2 SMNVEV (reference sequence). In DNA, the CDR3 is TGTGCCAGCAGTACTGCTAGGGTCCCTGGGGCCAACGTCCTGACTTTC. Protein product: CASSTARVPGANVLTF.

This chain connects TRBV7-8 to TRBJ1-1; D perhaps matches TRBD1 (5 bases). Germline lookup yields CDR1 SGHVS and CDR2 FQNEAQ. The CDR3 totals 18 residues. The germline V and J ends were trimmed by 2 bases and 0 bases, with 19 bases remaining between them. The CDR3 reads CASSLPIDSGDLNTEAFF. CDR3 bases: TGTGCCAGCAGCTTACCCATAGACAGTGGAGACTTGAACACTGAAGCTTTCTTT.